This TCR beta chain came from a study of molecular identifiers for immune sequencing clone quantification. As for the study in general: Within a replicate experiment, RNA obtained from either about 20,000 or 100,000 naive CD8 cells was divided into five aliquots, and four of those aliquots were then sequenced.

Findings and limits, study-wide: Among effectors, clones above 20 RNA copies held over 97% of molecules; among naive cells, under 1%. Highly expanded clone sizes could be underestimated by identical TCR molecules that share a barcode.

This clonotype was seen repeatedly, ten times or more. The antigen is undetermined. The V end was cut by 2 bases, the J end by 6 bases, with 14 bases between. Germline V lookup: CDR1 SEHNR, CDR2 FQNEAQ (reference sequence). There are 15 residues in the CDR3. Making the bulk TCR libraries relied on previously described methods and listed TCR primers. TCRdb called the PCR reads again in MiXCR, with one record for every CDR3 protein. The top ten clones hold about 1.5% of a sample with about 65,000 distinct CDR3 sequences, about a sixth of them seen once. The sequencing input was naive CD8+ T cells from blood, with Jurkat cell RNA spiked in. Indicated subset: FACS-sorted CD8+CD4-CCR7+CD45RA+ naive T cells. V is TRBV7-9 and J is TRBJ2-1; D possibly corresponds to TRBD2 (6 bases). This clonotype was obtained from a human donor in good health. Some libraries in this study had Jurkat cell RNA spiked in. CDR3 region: CASSLTGVKINEQFF. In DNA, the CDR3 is TGTGCCAGCAGCTTAACGGGAGTGAAGATCAATGAGCAGTTCTTC.